The clone carrying this T cell receptor (beta chain) was detected a few times. Its antigen is unidentified. Quantitative molecular-barcoded 5'-RACE generated the TCR beta libraries. TCRdb used MiXCR to reprocess the 5' RACE reads, holding one entry per CDR3 protein. The sample includes about 750,000 distinct CDR3 sequences, roughly 19% of them seen just once. The data are from a study of CD8 T cells in ankylosing spondylitis. Overall study findings and caveats: A TCR beta motif of under 10 highly homologous variants seemed to mark ankylosing spondylitis blood. As for the disease-linked clones, they showed a CD8+ phenotype and occurred at relatively low frequencies in peripheral blood. Reports say disease-linked clones showed up significantly more in matched ankylosing spondylitis synovial fluid.

The germline CDR1 and CDR2 sequences are LGHDT and YNNKEL (reference sequence). J was trimmed by 6 bases and V by 0 bases; bases with no gene match: 4. The CDR3 length is 15 residues. The chain recombines TRBV3-1 with TRBJ2-1, with TRBD1 identical over 8 bases. The sample was blood, either unsorted or a sorted T cell fraction (not recorded which). This TCR was recovered from a male donor with ankylosing spondylitis. CDR3 sequence (DNA): TGTGCCAGCAGCCAAGACGGGACAGGAATCAATGAGCAGTTCTTC. Its translation is CASSQDGTGINEQFF.